These T cell receptor beta chains were read from a single sample in a study of beta chain features in type 1 diabetes. Data came from immunoSEQ multiplex PCR; TCRdb stores just in-frame clones and leaves some out. The table has under 550,000 clones, about an eighth seen once; the top ten hold approximately 0.05%. The sequencing sample was made of naive CD4+ T cells from blood. The receptors come from a woman aged 18-35 years in good health. Each CDR3 is given without its conserved first and last residue. Each record gives: V gene, CDR3 length, CDR3 protein.

TRBV7-9,12,ASSIRDRYNEQF
TRBV18,11,ASSPGPEEKLF
TRBV5-4,13,ASSLPGSNTGELF
TRBV7-3,15,ASSLGDRGRATDTQY
TRBV25-1,11,ASSAQDIFGYT
TRBV2,10,AAGQTQETQY
TRBV6-5,14,ASSYREWASGNTIY
TRBV12-5,14,ASGSRTGGPTGELF
TRBV9,12,ASSSTTGPGTQY
TRBV18,11,ASSQEGGTEAF
TRBV7-9,11,ASSKPGVREQF
TRBV19,10,ASSRQFTEAF
TRBV29-1,12,SVERTTNHNEQF
TRBV19,7,ASSIGYT
TRBV9,14,ASSARLGPPNEKLF
TRBV20-1,9,SARQGAEAF
TRBV7-6,12,ASSPKDSAYEQY
TRBV4-1,14,ASSPGTGAGANVLT
TRBV15,10,ATSWGTDTQY
TRBV7-2,10,ASSLVRETQY
TRBV7-9,12,ASSLSGRGETQY
TRBV15,12,ATRFAGGTDTQY
TRBV7-9,11,ASSIKAPGGYT
TRBV7-2,10,ASKYHRAEQF
TRBV7-9,13,ASSSRGTGPYEQY
TRBV28,12,ASGNRGSYNEQF
TRBV29-1,11,SVAEAIDQPQH